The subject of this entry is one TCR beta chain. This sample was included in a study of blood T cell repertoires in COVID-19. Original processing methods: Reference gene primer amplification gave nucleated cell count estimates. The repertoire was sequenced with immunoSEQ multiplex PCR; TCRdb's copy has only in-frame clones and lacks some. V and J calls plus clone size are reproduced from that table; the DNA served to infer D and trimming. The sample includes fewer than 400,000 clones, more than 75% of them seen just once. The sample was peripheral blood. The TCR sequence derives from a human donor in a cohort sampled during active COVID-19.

This CDR3 reads CASRRNRGGNTEAFF. In DNA form, the CDR3 reads TGTGCCAGCAGGAGGAACAGGGGGGGAAACACTGAAGCTTTCTTT. V is TRBV28 and J is TRBJ1-1; TRBD1 aligns across 8 bases. J lost 2 bases, V lost 6 bases, and 8 bases had no gene match. The CDR3 contains 15 residues. The germline V gene has CDR1 MDHEN and CDR2 SYDVKM.